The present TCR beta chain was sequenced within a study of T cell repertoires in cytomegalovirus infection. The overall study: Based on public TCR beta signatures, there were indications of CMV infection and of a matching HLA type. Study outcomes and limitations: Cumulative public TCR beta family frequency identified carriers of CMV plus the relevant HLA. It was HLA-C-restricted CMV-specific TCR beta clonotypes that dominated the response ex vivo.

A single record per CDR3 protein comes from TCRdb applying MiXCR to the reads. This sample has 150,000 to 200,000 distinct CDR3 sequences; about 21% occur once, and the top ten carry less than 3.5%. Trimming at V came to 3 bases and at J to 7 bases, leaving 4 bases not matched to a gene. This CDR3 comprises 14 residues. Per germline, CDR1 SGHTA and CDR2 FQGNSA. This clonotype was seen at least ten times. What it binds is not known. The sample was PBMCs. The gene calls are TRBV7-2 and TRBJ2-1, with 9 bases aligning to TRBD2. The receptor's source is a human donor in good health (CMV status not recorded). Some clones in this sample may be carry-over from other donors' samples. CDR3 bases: TGTGCCAGCAGCTTCGGACTAGCGTCGAATGAGCAGTTCTTC. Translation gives CASSFGLASNEQFF.